These T cell receptor beta chains were read from a single sample in a study of T cells of healthy individuals. TCRdb reanalysed the 5' RACE reads using MiXCR and keeps one entry per CDR3 protein. The sample includes about 53,000 distinct CDR3 sequences, roughly 15% of them seen just once. These receptors came from a human donor in good health. Both conserved end residues are part of each CDR3. The D gene is left open where the match is weak. Not every row has a clone size; where given, it reads once, few, many or a size class.

many	TRBV12-5	NA	TRBJ1-3	TGTGCTAGTGGAACGGGAGACTCTGGAAACACCATATATTTT	CASGTGDSGNTIYF
once	TRBV7-8	TRBD2	TRBJ2-7	TGTGCCAGCAGCTTACGTTTTACCGGGACTAGCGGACTTTACTACGAGCAGTACTTC	CASSLRFTGTSGLYYEQYF
NA	TRBV20-1	NA	TRBJ2-5	TGCAGTGCTAGAGTCCCGGGGCGCCCACAAGAGACCCAGTACTTC	CSARVPGRPQETQYF
many	TRBV11-1	NA	TRBJ1-1	TGTGCCAGCAGCCGAGTTTCCCAGGGAACTGAAGCTTTCTTT	CASSRVSQGTEAFF
NA	TRBV7-2	NA	TRBJ1-2	TGTGCCAGCAGCGAACGGATGGGACGGACCATCTATGGCTACACCTTC	CASSERMGRTIYGYTF
few	TRBV5-1	NA	TRBJ1-2	TGCGCCAGCAGCCAGAACCGGGACGCGGGACATGGCTACACCTTC	CASSQNRDAGHGYTF
NA	TRBV30	NA	TRBJ1-1	TGTGCCTGGAGTGTAGACCGAAACACTGAAGCTTTCTTT	CAWSVDRNTEAFF
NA	TRBV12-3/TRBV12-4	TRBD2	TRBJ2-3	TGTGCCAGCAGCGAAATAGCGGGAGTGGATACGCAGTATTTT	CASSEIAGVDTQYF
NA	TRBV4-3	TRBD2	TRBJ2-3	TGCGCCAGCAGCCAAGAGTTTAGTGGACTAGCGGGATCGGCGGAAACAGATACGCAGTATTTT	CASSQEFSGLAGSAETDTQYF
NA	TRBV2	NA	TRBJ2-1	TGTGCCAGCAGTGATGGCCGGACTCGATACAATGAGCAGTTCTTC	CASSDGRTRYNEQFF
few	TRBV4-1	NA	TRBJ1-2	TGCGCCAGCAGCCAACCCGGGACTAACTATGGCTACACCTTC	CASSQPGTNYGYTF
many	TRBV6-6	TRBD2	TRBJ2-1	TGTGCCAGCAGTTCCACTAGCGGGAGGGACAATGAGCAGTTCTTC	CASSSTSGRDNEQFF
NA	TRBV20-1	NA	TRBJ1-1	TGCAGTGCTATGAAATCAGGGGCCTCACATAACACTGAAGCTTTCTTT	CSAMKSGASHNTEAFF
medium-sized	TRBV29-1	NA	TRBJ2-3	TGCAGCGTTGAAGTTGTCGGGGGGCAGGGAGATACGCAGTATTTT	CSVEVVGGQGDTQYF
few	TRBV12-5	TRBD2	TRBJ2-1	TGTGCTAGTGCCCGCCGGCCAGGGCCTCTATCTAGCGGGAGGAGTAATGAGCAGTTCTTC	CASARRPGPLSSGRSNEQFF
many	TRBV9	TRBD1	TRBJ2-1	TGTGCCAGCAGCGTTCCAGGGGGCTGGGAGCAGTTCTTC	CASSVPGGWEQFF
NA	TRBV20-1	NA	TRBJ1-2	TGCAGTGCCCCGGCAAAGACAGCTCCTCTTTCCTATGGCTACACCTTC	CSAPAKTAPLSYGYTF
NA	TRBV11-2	NA	TRBJ2-4	TGTGCCAGCCACGGAGGGGTGAAAGCTAAAAACATTCAGTACTTC	CASHGGVKAKNIQYF
many	TRBV10-3	TRBD1	TRBJ1-1	TGTGCCATCAGTCCGGGACAGGGGAGATCTGAAGCTTTCTTT	CAISPGQGRSEAFF
NA	TRBV2	NA	TRBJ2-6	TGTGCCAGCAGTGGGTCACCTTCCGGGGCCAACGTCCTGACTTTC	CASSGSPSGANVLTF
many	TRBV6-5	NA	TRBJ1-6	TGTGCCAGCAGTTACAAAGGAGGAAGTTCACCCCTCCACTTT	CASSYKGGSSPLHF
many	TRBV2	NA	TRBJ1-2	TGTGCCAGCAGTGAAGATTCAGGGTTCTATGGCTACACCTTC	CASSEDSGFYGYTF